These T cell receptor beta chains were read from a single sample in a study of T cell responses to AZD1222 COVID-19 vaccine. Sequenced by immunoSEQ multiplex PCR; TCRdb stores in-frame clones only, minus some. The top ten clones hold almost 2.5% of a sample with about 120,000 clones, 80% to 95% of them seen once. The sequences come from peripheral blood, collected 28 days after the second AZD1222 dose. Source of these receptors: an adult who received the AZD1222 COVID-19 vaccine. Each CDR3 is given without its conserved first and last residue. Each record gives: V gene, D gene, J gene, CDR3 protein. A D gene is named only where the DNA matches it firmly.

TRBV7-9	TRBD1	TRBJ2-2	ASTLGTGDLLRGNTGELF
TRBV16	NA	TRBJ2-2	ASSQSRVWTGELF
TRBV7-9	NA	TRBJ2-2	ASSKWDTGELF
TRBV9	NA	TRBJ2-2	ASTYSEGTGELF
TRBV13	NA	TRBJ2-1	ASSYLPSKTSGNEQF
TRBV11-2	NA	TRBJ1-2	ASSWGPNYGYT
TRBV2	NA	TRBJ1-4	ASSPNEKLF
TRBV5-4	TRBD2	TRBJ2-3	ASSRGTSGTQGDTQY
TRBV4-1	NA	TRBJ1-2	ASSQRVASRTYGYT
TRBV5-4	NA	TRBJ2-1	ASSLRGGRYNEQF
TRBV7-2	TRBD1	TRBJ1-4	ASSLGTDPT